Below are 10 T cell receptor beta chains sequenced from a single sample in a study of technical replicates of blood from a handful of donors. The data were produced by immunoSEQ multiplex PCR, yet TCRdb's version contains in-frame clones alone and is incomplete. The sample includes 65,000 to 85,000 clones, 95% to 98% of them seen just once. The sequencing input was T cells isolated from PBMCs. These TCRs come from a human donor in good health.

The chain has TRBV6-6 and TRBJ1-5, with D possibly TRBD1 on 5 matching bases. V was trimmed by 4 bases and J by 2 bases, leaving 9 bases between them. The CDR3 spans 14 residues. Germline V CDR1 and CDR2: MNHNY, SVGAGI (reference sequence). CDR3: CASSSQGGNQPQHF. CDR3 nucleotides: TGTGCCAGCAGTTCTCAGGGTGGCAATCAGCCCCAGCATTTT.

J is TRBJ2-3 and V is TRBV5-1, with 9 nucleotides matching TRBD2. Germline CDR1 is SGHRS and CDR2 is YFSETQ. The CDR3 is 19 residues long. Losses at the gene ends were 1 base for V and 1 base for J; bases not matched to a gene: 13. The chain's CDR3 is CASSLFWREGDAGTDTQYF. The CDR3 DNA reads TGCGCCAGCAGCTTGTTCTGGCGGGAGGGAGATGCAGGCACAGATACGCAGTATTTT.

The chain carries TRBV5-4 and TRBJ1-1, with 7 bases identical to TRBD1. V shed 4 bases and J 8 bases; nucleotides not matched to a gene: 11. Germline-derived CDR1 and CDR2 are SGHNT and YYREEE (reference sequence). This CDR3 region has 14 residues. CDR3 protein: CASSVDRAVEEAFF. CDR3 DNA sequence: TGTGCCAGCAGCGTTGACAGGGCCGTTGAGGAAGCTTTCTTT.

The chain's CDR3 is CASSLPGQGDSGANVLTF. CDR3 DNA: TGTGCCAGCAGCTTGCCGGGACAGGGGGACTCTGGGGCCAACGTCCTGACTTTC. The genes are TRBV7-9 and TRBJ2-6; 11 bases are shared with TRBD1. Germline CDR1 SEHNR, CDR2 FQNEAQ (reference sequence). This CDR3 has 18 residues. Trimming took 3 bases from V and 0 from J; bases not matched to a gene: 4.

This clone has only one observation. The V call is TRBV6-5, the J call TRBJ2-7; 8 bases map to TRBD2. There are 15 residues in the CDR3. The V and J ends lost 3 bases and 3 bases, in that order; junction bases with no gene match: 7. Germline values: CDR1 MNHEY, CDR2 SVGAGI. CDR3 sequence: CASSYSVSGIYEQYF. DNA of the CDR3: TGTGCCAGCAGTTATTCGGTTAGCGGGATCTACGAGCAGTACTTC.

The chain recombines TRBV28 with TRBJ1-2; tentatively, D is TRBD1 (5 bases). V gave up 4 bases and J gave up 2 bases, with 14 bases separating them. Germline V gene data show CDR1 as MDHEN and CDR2 as SYDVKM. CDR3 length: 15 amino acids. The CDR3 sequence: CASSSGLVRNYGYTF. The CDR3 DNA reads TGTGCCAGCAGTTCGGGACTAGTAAGAAACTATGGCTACACCTTC.

V gene TRBV7-3 combines with J gene TRBJ2-6, with D tentatively TRBD2 (6 bases). The ends were cut back, 4 bases at V and 2 bases at J, with 12 bases in the middle. CDR3 length: 16 amino acids. Germline values: CDR1 SGHTA, CDR2 FQGTGA. The CDR3 nucleotides read TGTGCCAGCAGCTCCCTCGGGAGAACTGGGGCCAACGTCCTGACTTTC. Translating gives CASSSLGRTGANVLTF.

The rearrangement links TRBV7-8 to TRBJ2-3; D gene unclear. V lost 4 bases to trimming and J lost 7 bases, with 6 bases between them. The CDR3 covers 11 residues. The germline CDR1 and CDR2 sequences are SGHVS and FQNEAQ. Written as DNA, the CDR3 is TGTGCCAGCAGCTCCCCAAATACGCAGTATTTT. The encoded protein is CASSSPNTQYF.

The chain couples TRBV5-1 to TRBJ1-1; TRBD1 might be the D (5 bases). The CDR3 spans 15 residues. The germline V gene encodes CDR1 SGHRS and CDR2 YFSETQ. Trimming stripped 1 base from V and 6 bases from J, with 16 bases between. CDR3 DNA: TGCGCCAGCAGCTTGTATAATCAGGGTAAATCTGAAGCTTTCTTT. Amino acid sequence: CASSLYNQGKSEAFF.

The V and J genes are TRBV27 and TRBJ2-6, with D maybe TRBD2 (5 bases). This CDR3 is built from 18 residues. V was shortened by 6 bases and J by 0 bases, with 18 bases between the two germline ends. Germline assignment: CDR1 MNHEY and CDR2 SMNVEV (reference sequence). For the CDR3, the DNA is TGTGCCAGCAGCACCCGGGAACGGTTGATCTCTGGGGCCAACGTCCTGACTTTC. Its protein product is CASSTRERLISGANVLTF.